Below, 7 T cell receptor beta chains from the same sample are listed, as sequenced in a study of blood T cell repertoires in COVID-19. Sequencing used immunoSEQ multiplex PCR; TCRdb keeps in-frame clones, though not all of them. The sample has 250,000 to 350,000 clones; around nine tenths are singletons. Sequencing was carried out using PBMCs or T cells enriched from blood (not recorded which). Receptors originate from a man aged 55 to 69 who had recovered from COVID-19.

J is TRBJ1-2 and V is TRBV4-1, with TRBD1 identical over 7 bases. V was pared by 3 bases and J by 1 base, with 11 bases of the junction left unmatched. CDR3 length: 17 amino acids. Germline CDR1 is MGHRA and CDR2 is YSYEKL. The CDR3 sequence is CASSQAHGTELNYGYTF. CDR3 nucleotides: TGCGCCAGCAGCCAGGCCCACGGGACAGAGCTTAACTATGGCTACACCTTC.

CDR3 coding DNA: TGTGCCACCAGCAGAGATCTTTATCGGGGGGGGAGTCAAGAGACCCAGTACTTC. Protein product: CATSRDLYRGGSQETQYF. The chain recombines TRBV15 with TRBJ2-5, with TRBD2 matching 8 bases. With 0 bases clipped from V and 2 bases from J, the junction kept 11 bases outside the gene matches. Germline assignment: CDR1 LNHNV and CDR2 YYDKDF (reference sequence). This CDR3 contains 18 residues.

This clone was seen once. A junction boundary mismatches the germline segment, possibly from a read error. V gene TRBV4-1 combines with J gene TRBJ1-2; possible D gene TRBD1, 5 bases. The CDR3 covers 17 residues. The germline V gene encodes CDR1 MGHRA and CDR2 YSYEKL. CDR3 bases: TGCGCCAGCAGCCAAATAGAGGCTGGAGAGGGGAGGGGAGGCTACATCTTC. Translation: CASSQIEAGEGRGGYIF.

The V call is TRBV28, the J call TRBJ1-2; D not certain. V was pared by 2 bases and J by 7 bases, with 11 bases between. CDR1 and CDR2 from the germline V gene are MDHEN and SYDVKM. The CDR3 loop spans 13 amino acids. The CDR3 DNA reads TGTGCCAGCAGTTTACGGCCAGCGGGTGGCTACACCTTC. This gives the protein CASSLRPAGGYTF.

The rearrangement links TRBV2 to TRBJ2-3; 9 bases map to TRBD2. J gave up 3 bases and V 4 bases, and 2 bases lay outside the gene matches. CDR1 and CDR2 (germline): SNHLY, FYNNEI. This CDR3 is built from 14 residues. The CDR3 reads CASSALAGTDTQYF. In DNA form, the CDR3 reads TGTGCCAGCAGTGCGCTAGCGGGGACAGATACGCAGTATTTT.

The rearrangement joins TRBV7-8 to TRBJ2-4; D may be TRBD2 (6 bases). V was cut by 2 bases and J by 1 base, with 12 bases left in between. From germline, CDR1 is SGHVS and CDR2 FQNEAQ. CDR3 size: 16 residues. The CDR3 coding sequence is TGTGCCAGCAGCTTATTGGCAGGGAGGGCCAAAAACATTCAGTACTTC. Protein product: CASSLLAGRAKNIQYF.

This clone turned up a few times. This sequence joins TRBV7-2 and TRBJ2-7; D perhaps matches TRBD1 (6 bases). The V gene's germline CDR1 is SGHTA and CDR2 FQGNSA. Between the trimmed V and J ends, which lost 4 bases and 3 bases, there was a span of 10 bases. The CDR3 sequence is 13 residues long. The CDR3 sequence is CASSYRDDYEQYF. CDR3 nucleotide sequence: TGTGCCAGCAGCTACAGGGATGACTACGAGCAGTACTTC.